The clone carrying this T cell receptor (beta chain) was counted between two and nine times. These data originate in a study of shared clonotypes between healthy human individuals. The CDR3 spans 14 residues. In germline, CDR1 is SGHVS, CDR2 FQNEAQ. The germline V and J ends were trimmed by 5 bases and 1 base, with 11 bases remaining between them. For each subset, genomic DNA was distributed in equal portions over several immunoSEQ plates. Replicate PCRs run on sorted subsets employed 200 ng DNA, 25,000 to 35,000 T cell genomes. Using immunoSEQ multiplex PCR, the repertoire was profiled, and TCRdb retains in-frame clones only, with some absent. The sample carries more than 1 million clones, around 78% recorded once.

The receptor comes from a man aged 18 to 30 in good health. Some clones in this sample may be carry-over from other donors' samples. V usage is TRBV7-8 and J usage is TRBJ1-2; no definite D call. Source material: memory CD4+ T cells from PBMCs. The subset is: CD45RA-negative fraction. The CDR3 protein is CASSPNVLNYGYTF. CDR3 bases: TGTGCCAGCAGCCCAAACGTCCTTAACTATGGCTACACCTTC.